The clone carrying this T cell receptor beta chain has at least ten counts. Its antigen is as yet unknown. These data belong to a study of regulatory T cells in long-lasting Graves disease. The study's findings and limits: Patients with persistent disease showed a bias toward TRBV28, TRBJ1-2 and TRBJ2-5.

CDR1 is MNHEY and CDR2 is SMNVEV in the germline V gene (reference sequence). CDR3 length: 14 amino acids. V gave up 7 bases and J gave up 1 base, with 13 bases separating them. Arm-PCR of CDR3 regions with iRepertoire HTBI primers generated TCR beta libraries. TCRdb reanalysed the multiplex PCR reads using MiXCR and keeps one entry per CDR3 protein. This sample yields over 350,000 distinct CDR3 sequences, of which over 14% are seen a single time; about 8% belongs to the top ten. Time point described: newly diagnosed GD, antithyroid drugs for less than 3 months. Generation of the TCR library employed RNA extracted from PBMCs. Xi'an, China, was home to the endocrinology department that provided patients. The data also belong to a second study, concerning T cells in Graves' hyperthyroidism and ophthalmopathy.

This material consisted of peripheral blood mononuclear cells (PBMCs), taken at new diagnosis, from a patient treated with antithyroid drugs. The rearrangement links TRBV27 to TRBJ1-2; D ambiguous. The origin of this receptor is a woman in her 40s with Graves disease. This CDR3 reads CASKKREHNYGYTF. The CDR3 DNA sequence: TGTGCCAGCAAGAAACGGGAGCATAACTATGGCTACACCTTC.